This T cell receptor beta chain was recorded in a study of cytomegalovirus exposure and HLA in healthy donors. Study outcomes and limitations: The study put 150 or so TCR beta chains on its list as cytomegalovirus-associated. For cytomegalovirus status, the classifier reportedly gave diagnoses with high specificity and sensitivity.

The data were produced by immunoSEQ multiplex PCR, yet TCRdb's version contains in-frame clones alone and is incomplete. This repertoire shows 130,000 or so clones, 85% to 90% found once; its top ten account for around 1.9%. The CDR3 extends over 14 amino acids. V lost 2 bases and J lost 0, with 7 bases in between. Germline V CDR1 and CDR2: SNHLY, FYNNEI. Comments on this clone: Its antigen remains unknown.

The receptor comes from a woman in her twenties or thirties in good health and CMV-seronegative. The sequencing sample was made of PBMCs. V is TRBV2 and J is TRBJ2-5, with D possibly TRBD1 on 5 matching bases. The CDR3 nucleotides read TGTGCCAGCAGTGAAATCAGGGACCAAGAGACCCAGTACTTC. Translated, it gives CASSEIRDQETQYF.